The present entry profiles one TCR beta chain with its context. This clone was detected only a few times. What antigen it recognizes has not been identified. No much larger clonotype is one base removed from it; base qualities were not supplied. These data come from a study of shared T cell receptors in the human thymus (dated by TCRdb to about 2021). A note on the overall study: The study examined how self-reactive, shared T-cell receptor alpha chains are generated in the human thymus.

The V end gives up 10 bases and the J end 4 bases, leaving 10 bases in the junction not matched to a gene. CDR1 ENHRY and CDR2 SYGVKD are derived from the germline V gene. From the cysteine up to the phenylalanine, the CDR3 has a length of 13 residues. The sequence is cut down to CDR3 DNA, 39 bases in frame from base 1. Library method: the immunoSEQ multiplex PCR assay. Imported from immuneACCESS, the table was reduced by TCRdb to in-frame sequences with V and J called. These copies leave out some clones; in studies compared against another copy, an unresolved V gene accounts for under half, and the cause of the remainder is not known. The sample table lists about 660,000 clones, roughly 90% of them with a count of one. Around 0.0099% of the sample belongs to the ten largest clones. The sample was also reused in another study, on human thymus T cells. According to the second study: Immunologically healthy infants undergoing open corrective cardiac surgery for congenital heart defects in Finland were used as donors. Thymus tissue was obtained as surgical resects removed during corrective cardiac surgery. Usage of V and J gene segments appeared to be biased in both the thymic and the peripheral blood repertoires. The related research reported highly overlapping thymic TCR repertoires among unrelated individuals. The study used about eight infant thymus samples plus four related peripheral blood samples to characterize TCR alpha and beta repertoires. The cohort included over five male and two female infants, with donor ages spanning 7 to 244 days. Thymocytes were mechanically released from the tissue and were stored as pellets of roughly 9.5-34 million cells at -70 degrees C. Genomic DNA was extracted from frozen cell pellets with a QIAsymphony instrument. TCRB and TCRAD loci were amplified from a standardized quantity of quality-controlled genomic DNA using the immunoSEQ multiplex PCR assay. The amplicons covered the V(D)J region and were long enough to include the CDR3 and to identify the V and J genes. The amplicons were sequenced on an Illumina platform via the commercial immunoSEQ service. Corrections for primer bias and sequencing errors followed previously described methods, while TCRAD and TCRB definitions were based on the IMGT database. The repertoires were analysed using immunoSEQ Analyzer 3.0 and VDJTools for basic statistics, V/J segment usage, diversity estimates, rarefaction and pairwise overlap. Diversity was estimated using the Chao1, ChaoE, Efron-Thisted, Shannon and inverse Simpson indices, and was also estimated on datasets down-sampled to the size of the smallest sample. Repertoire overlap was assessed by strict matching of CDR3 nucleotide sequence, V gene and J gene, and clustering was done by Jaccard-based multidimensional scaling. On average, thymus samples gave roughly 740,000 unique TCRB clonotypes, whereas blood samples gave 75,000 to 95,000.

This TCR derives from a boy in the first two years of life with a congenital heart defect. Donor details come from another sample of the same person, matched by shared clones. Here the chain combines TRBV10-3 and TRBJ2-7, with 7 bases aligning to TRBD2. Sequenced: thymocytes. The CDR3 sequence is CATRPAGKYEQYF. The DNA reads TGTGCCACCAGGCCAGCGGGAAAGTACGAGCAGTACTTC.